Each of the 25 T cell receptor beta chains below was sequenced from the same sample in a study of T cell responses to AZD1222 COVID-19 vaccine. This table comes from immunoSEQ multiplex PCR, and its TCRdb copy is limited to in-frame clones, with some not included. The sample holds 150,000 to 160,000 clones, 88% seen once. This specimen consisted of peripheral blood, obtained on day 0 of AZD1222 vaccination. The receptors were sampled from an adult in good health.

The J gene is TRBJ2-3, the V gene TRBV10-3; unclear D gene. The germline gives CDR1 ENHRY, CDR2 SYGVKD. The CDR3 extends over 14 amino acids. V was pared by 4 bases and J by 1 base, with 9 bases between. The chain's CDR3 is CAISVQVGTDTQYF. Written as DNA, the CDR3 is TGTGCCATCAGTGTCCAGGTGGGCACAGATACGCAGTATTTT.

The chain joins TRBV7-9 to TRBJ1-4; the D gene is possibly TRBD1 (6 bases). Trimming removed 1 base at V and 4 bases at J, with 10 bases between. CDR1 and CDR2 from the germline V gene are SEHNR and FQNEAQ (reference sequence). The CDR3 runs 15 residues. DNA of the CDR3: TGTGCCAGCAGCTTAGACGGGGGCCTTAATGAAAAACTGTTTTTT. This sequence encodes CASSLDGGLNEKLFF.

The sample holds one count of this clone. The chain employs TRBV7-6 and TRBJ1-4; D possibly corresponds to TRBD1 (5 bases). CDR3 length: 16 amino acids. From germline, CDR1 is SGHVS and CDR2 FNYEAQ. V lost 0 bases and J lost 6, with 14 bases in between. The CDR3 protein is CASSLATGAYDEKLFF. The CDR3 DNA reads TGTGCCAGCAGCTTAGCCACTGGGGCATACGATGAAAAACTGTTTTTT.

The chain has TRBV10-3 and TRBJ2-3; 7 nucleotides align to TRBD2. This CDR3 has 17 amino acids. V dropped 6 bases and J dropped 2; count of bases not matched to a gene: 14. Germline values: CDR1 ENHRY, CDR2 SYGVKD. CDR3: CAIRNYGVGGNTDTQYF. CDR3 DNA sequence: TGTGCCATCAGAAATTATGGTGTGGGGGGGAACACAGATACGCAGTATTTT.

This chain connects TRBV7-2 to TRBJ1-1; 8 bases line up with TRBD1. CDR3 length: 17 amino acids. In germline, CDR1 is SGHTA, CDR2 FQGNSA. V gave up 2 bases and J gave up 2 bases; unmatched junction bases: 10. This CDR3 is CASSLIRTGRGNTEAFF. DNA of the CDR3: TGTGCCAGCAGCTTAATAAGGACAGGGCGGGGAAACACTGAAGCTTTCTTT.

The chain's CDR3 is CASSPGQVGYGYTF. For the CDR3, the DNA is TGCGCCAGCAGCCCCGGACAGGTCGGCTATGGCTACACCTTC. The gene calls are TRBV5-1 and TRBJ1-2, with TRBD1 matching 7 bases. The germline V gene encodes CDR1 SGHRS and CDR2 YFSETQ. This CDR3 contains 14 residues. V shed 4 bases, J shed 4 bases, and the junction held 7 bases outside the gene matches.

The genes are TRBV7-6 and TRBJ1-6; 7 positions agree with TRBD1. The V segment lost 1 base and the J segment 7 bases; nucleotides outside the gene matches: 4. The CDR3 spans 15 residues. Germline CDR1 reads SGHVS; CDR2 reads FNYEAQ. Written as DNA, the CDR3 is TGTGCCAGCAGCTTAGGTCGACAGGGCAATTCACCCCTCCACTTT. Protein sequence: CASSLGRQGNSPLHF.

The J gene is TRBJ1-2, the V gene TRBV19, with D tentatively TRBD1 (5 bases). V lost 6 bases to trimming and J lost 5 bases, with 10 bases between them. Germline V gene lookup returns CDR1 LNHDA and CDR2 SQIVND (reference sequence). This CDR3 contains 12 residues. CDR3: CASRTDSYGYTF. CDR3 bases: TGTGCCAGTAGAACAGACAGTTATGGCTACACCTTC.

J is TRBJ1-2 and V is TRBV9; D is uncertain. The CDR3 loop spans 11 amino acids. V shed 5 bases and J shed 7 bases, with 9 bases lying between them. CDR1 and CDR2 (germline): SGDLS, YYNGEE. The CDR3 sequence: CASRGMGGYTF. In nucleotides, the CDR3 is TGTGCCAGCAGGGGGATGGGTGGCTACACCTTC. Full variable domain (missing parts from reference TRBV9 and TRBJ1-2): DSGVTQTPKHLITATGQRVTLRCSPRSGDLSVYWYQQSLDQGLQFLIQYYNGEERAKGNILERFSAQQFPDLHSELNLSSLELGDSALYFCASRGMGGYTFGSGTRLTVV.

The V and J genes are TRBV4-3 and TRBJ1-4; tentative D call: TRBD1 (6 bases). There are 17 residues in the CDR3. The V end was cut by 0 bases, the J end by 4 bases, with 15 bases between. CDR1 and CDR2 (germline): LGHNA, YSLEER. DNA of the CDR3: TGCGCCAGCAGCCAAGAAGCTGCGGGGACAATTAATGAAAAACTGTTTTTT. Its translation is CASSQEAAGTINEKLFF.

The chain is built from TRBV7-8 and TRBJ1-5; D gene ambiguous. The CDR3 is 12 amino acids. With 5 bases removed from V and 6 bases from J, the gap between germline ends came to 8 bases. Germline CDR1 SGHVS, CDR2 FQNEAQ. The CDR3 nucleotides read TGTGCCAGCAGCCTACCGGCTCAGCCCCAGCATTTT. Translating gives CASSLPAQPQHF.

The J gene is TRBJ1-6, the V gene TRBV5-5; 10 nucleotides line up with TRBD1. Germline values: CDR1 SGHKS, CDR2 YYEKEE (reference sequence). Trimming removed 3 bases from V and 7 bases from J; junction bases left unmatched: 1. There are 14 residues in the CDR3. CDR3 coding DNA: TGTGCCAGCAGCTGGGGACAGGGGAATTCACCCCTCCACTTT. Translating gives CASSWGQGNSPLHF.

The CDR3 spells CAIRGGTGEAFF. CDR3 nucleotides: TGTGCCATCAGGGGAGGGACAGGGGAAGCTTTCTTT. The chain employs TRBV10-3 and TRBJ1-1; 9 nucleotides align to TRBD1. CDR1 and CDR2 from the germline V gene are ENHRY and SYGVKD. J was trimmed by 8 bases and V by 6 bases; bases with no gene match: 4. The CDR3 runs 12 residues.

This sequence joins TRBV4-1 and TRBJ1-5, with D unresolved. CDR1 is MGHRA, CDR2 YSYEKL, per germline. The ends were cut back, 1 base at V and 2 bases at J, with 15 bases in the middle. CDR3 length equals 17 residues. The CDR3 sequence is CASSQVGTYGGNQPQHF. The CDR3 region has the DNA TGCGCCAGCAGCCAAGTGGGCACCTATGGAGGCAATCAGCCCCAGCATTTT.

This clone showed up just once. V usage is TRBV23-1 and J usage is TRBJ2-7; 9 bases fit TRBD1. TRBV23-1 is an ORF; its function is uncertain. CDR3 size: 17 residues. J lost 3 bases, V lost 0 bases, and 9 bases had no gene match. The DNA for the CDR3 is TGCGCCAGCAGTCAATCCGGCTCACAGGGGGCTAACTACGAGCAGTACTTC. It specifies CASSQSGSQGANYEQYF.

The J gene is TRBJ2-2, the V gene TRBV18, with a weak D call TRBD2 (6 bases). CDR3 length: 15 amino acids. CDR1 is KGHSH and CDR2 is LQKENI in the germline V gene. Trimming stripped 5 bases from V and 3 bases from J, with 13 bases between. The CDR3 region is CASSLGLADTGELFF. The CDR3 nucleotides are TGTGCCAGCTCATTGGGACTGGCGGACACCGGGGAGCTGTTTTTT. The variable domain in full, completed from reference TRBV18 and TRBJ2-2, reads NAGVMQNPRHLVRRRGQEARLRCSPMKGHSHVYWYRQLPEEGLKFMVYLQKENIIDESGMPKERFSAEFPKEGPSILRIQQVVRGDSAAYFCASSLGLADTGELFFGEGSRLTVL.

The chain couples TRBV6-5 to TRBJ1-3; D not resolved. The germline CDR1 and CDR2 sequences are MNHEY and SVGAGI. The CDR3 is 15 amino acids. V gave up 0 bases and J gave up 0 bases, with 6 bases separating them. The chain's CDR3 is CASSYSASSGNTIYF. The CDR3 region has the DNA TGTGCCAGCAGTTACTCCGCGAGCTCTGGAAACACCATATATTTT.

The chain has TRBV18 and TRBJ1-2; no clear D. Looked up from germline, CDR1 is KGHSH and CDR2 is LQKENI. V dropped 2 bases and J dropped 2 bases, with 6 bases sitting between them. CDR3 length equals 13 residues. The CDR3 is CASSPGSNYGYTF. The CDR3 DNA sequence: TGTGCCAGCTCACCAGGGAGCAACTATGGCTACACCTTC.

In this sample, this clone turned up once. V and J are TRBV3-1 (or the pseudogene TRBV3-2) and TRBJ1-1; D remains ambiguous. This CDR3 comprises 14 residues. The germline V gene encodes CDR1 LGHDT and CDR2 YNNKEL (reference sequence). Trimming stripped 4 bases from V and 7 bases from J, with 16 bases between. The CDR3 nucleotides are TGTGCCAGCAGCCTCCTCGAGGGCGCGGATGAAGCTTTCTTT. Protein: CASSLLEGADEAFF.

The rearrangement uses TRBV29-1 and TRBJ1-6, with a possible D match to TRBD1 (5 bases). V was cut by 6 bases and J by 9 bases, with 12 bases left in between. Germline CDR1 is SQVTM and CDR2 is ANQGSEA. CDR3 length equals 12 residues. The CDR3 bases are TGCAGCGTAAGGGACGGATCTTCACCCCTCCACTTT. It codes for CSVRDGSSPLHF.

This clone was detected once. The chain combines TRBV7-6 with TRBJ1-4; TRBD1 might be the D (6 bases). The ends were cut back, 4 bases at V and 4 bases at J, with 16 bases in the middle. The CDR3 extends over 16 amino acids. Germline CDR1 reads SGHVS; CDR2 reads FNYEAQ. In DNA form, the CDR3 reads TGTGCCAGCAGCTCACGTCCCGGGACACATAATGAAAAACTGTTTTTT. It is translated as CASSSRPGTHNEKLFF.

The rearrangement uses TRBV7-2 and TRBJ1-2, with 9 bases that match TRBD1. This CDR3 is 14 amino acids long. The V segment lost 5 bases and the J segment 4 bases; nucleotides outside the gene matches: 5. The germline V gene has CDR1 SGHTA and CDR2 FQGNSA. CDR3 sequence reads: CASSPGTGTYGYTF. The CDR3 DNA reads as TGTGCCAGCAGCCCCGGGACAGGGACCTATGGCTACACCTTC.

V gene TRBV25-1 combines with J gene TRBJ2-7, with D unclear. Trimming left V 5 bases short and J 3 bases short, with 11 bases between. The CDR3 contains 13 residues. Germline lookup yields CDR1 MGHDK and CDR2 SYGVNS. CDR3 nucleotide sequence: TGTGCCAGCAGTATGATAGAATTCTACGAGCAGTACTTC. Protein product: CASSMIEFYEQYF.

The chain uses TRBV6-6 and TRBJ2-2; tentative D call: TRBD2 (5 bases). The CDR3 is 15 residues long. Germline CDR1 is MNHNY and CDR2 is SVGAGI (reference sequence). The V and J ends lost 2 bases and 4 bases respectively, with 11 bases between them. The CDR3 DNA sequence: TGTGCCAGCAGTTACCCGGGGATGGGCACCGGGGAGCTGTTTTTT. Its translation is CASSYPGMGTGELFF.

CDR3 nucleotide sequence: TGTGCCAGCAGCTCAGCACAGGCGGCTGTGGGAAACACCATATATTTT. This gives the protein CASSSAQAAVGNTIYF. The rearrangement joins TRBV7-2 to TRBJ1-3; a possible D gene is TRBD1 (5 bases). From germline, CDR1 is SGHTA and CDR2 FQGNSA. The CDR3 sequence is 16 residues long. With 4 bases removed from V and 4 bases from J, the gap between germline ends came to 17 bases.